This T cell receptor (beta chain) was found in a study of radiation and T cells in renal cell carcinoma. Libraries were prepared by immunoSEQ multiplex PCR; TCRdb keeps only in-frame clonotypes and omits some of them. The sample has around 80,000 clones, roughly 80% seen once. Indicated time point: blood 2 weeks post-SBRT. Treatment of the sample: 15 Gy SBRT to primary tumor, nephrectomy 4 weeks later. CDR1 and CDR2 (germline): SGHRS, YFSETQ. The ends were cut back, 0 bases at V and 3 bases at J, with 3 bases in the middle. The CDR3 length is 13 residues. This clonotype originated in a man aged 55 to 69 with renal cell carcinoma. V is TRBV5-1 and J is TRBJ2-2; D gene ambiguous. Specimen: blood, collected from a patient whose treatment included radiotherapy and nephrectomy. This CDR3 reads CASSLDYTGELFF. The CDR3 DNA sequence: TGCGCCAGCAGCTTGGACTACACCGGGGAGCTGTTTTTT.